This T cell receptor beta chain was profiled in a study of vaccination and CD4 T cells after COVID-19. Whole-study context: Researchers treated cells with overlapping spike peptides taken from SARS-CoV-2, HCoV-NL63, HCoV-OC43 and HCoV-229E.

Sample treatment: approximately nine-day PBMC culture with coronavirus spike peptide pools or control peptides (ViraFEST assay). Points from the study as a whole: The researchers studied relatively few convalescent patients and omitted early post-infection timepoints.

The Oncomine TCR Beta short-read assay sequenced DNA from cultured CD4+ T cells. Via MiXCR, TCRdb re-called the PCR reads, giving one row per CDR3 protein. Among roughly 11,000 distinct CDR3 sequences listed, around 60% were seen once. Note on this clonotype: The antigen is unknown.

The input for sequencing was CD4+ T cells from blood, cultured in vitro, taken before SARS-CoV-2 vaccination. The source of this sequence is a human donor who had recovered from COVID-19.

As DNA, the CDR3 is TGCGCCAGCAGCCAAGAGAGTGGGAGAGTGGATACGCAGTATTTT. This gives the protein CASSQESGRVDTQYF. The chain couples TRBV4-1 to TRBJ2-3; weak D call: TRBD2 (5 bases). The V end was cut by 0 bases, the J end by 6 bases, with 13 bases between. This CDR3 contains 15 residues. Germline V gene sequence: CDR1 MGHRA, CDR2 YSYEKL.